These 2 T cell receptor beta chains came from one sample sequenced in a study of Graves' ophthalmopathy and Graves' hyperthyroidism. Amplification targeted the TCR beta CDR3 regions, with RNA transcripts as the source material. A first-round RT-PCR used HTBI primers, followed by a second-round multiplex PCR. TCRdb called the multiplex PCR reads again in MiXCR, with one record for every CDR3 protein. Altogether 210,000 or so distinct CDR3 sequences are present, approximately 29% being singletons, with the ten largest covering approximately 9.6%. Specimen: peripheral blood. The receptor set was obtained from a man aged 50 or older with Graves' ophthalmopathy.

This clonotype has at least ten counts. The chain uses TRBV14 and TRBJ1-2; D is unresolved. V gave up 3 bases and J gave up 8 bases, with 10 bases separating them. The CDR3 is 12 residues long. Germline V CDR1 and CDR2: SGHDN, FVKESK. Here the CDR3 DNA reads TGTGCCAGCAGCCAGACCGGAGGAGGCTACACCTTC. Translating it yields CASSQTGGGYTF.

This clonotype has at least ten counts. The chain has TRBV2 and TRBJ2-4; D gene unclear. The CDR3 length is 13 residues. The ends were cut back, 6 bases at V and 0 bases at J, with 6 bases in the middle. Germline V gene data show CDR1 as SNHLY and CDR2 as FYNNEI. The CDR3 is CASRDLAKNIQYF. CDR3 DNA sequence: TGTGCCAGCAGAGACTTAGCCAAAAACATTCAGTACTTC.